Each of the 14 T cell receptor beta chains below was sequenced from the same sample in a study of cytomegalovirus exposure and HLA in healthy donors. Primers included in the PCR were 60 Vbeta and 13 Jbeta primers. Data came from immunoSEQ multiplex PCR; TCRdb stores just in-frame clones and leaves some out. This sample has 150,000 to 250,000 clones, with over 65% found just once. The sample taken for sequencing was PBMCs. These receptors originate from a boy aged 2 to 10 in good health and CMV-seronegative.

V gene TRBV5-6 combines with J gene TRBJ2-6; D is possibly TRBD1 (5 bases). V lost 0 bases and J 0 bases, leaving 13 bases between the germline ends. CDR3 length: 18 residues. From germline, CDR1 is SGHDT and CDR2 YYEEEE. Written as DNA, the CDR3 is TGTGCCAGCAGCTTGGCCAACAGGATGATCTCTGGGGCCAACGTCCTGACTTTC. Translation gives CASSLANRMISGANVLTF.

Comment on this clone: A junction boundary mismatches the germline segment, possibly from a read error. The rearrangement links TRBV7-7 to TRBJ2-7, with 11 positions matching TRBD2. This CDR3 contains 15 residues. Germline V gene sequence: CDR1 SSHAT, CDR2 FNYEAQ (reference sequence). CDR3 nucleotide sequence: TGTGCTAGCAGCCTCCTGACTAGCGGGACCTACGAGCAGTACTTC. Translation: CASSLLTSGTYEQYF. Full variable domain (missing parts from reference TRBV7-7 and TRBJ2-7): GAGVSQSPRYKVTKRGQDVTLRCDPISSHATLYWYQQALGQGPEFLTYFNYEAQPDKSGLPSDRFSAERPEGSISTLTIQRTEQRDSAMYRCASSLLTSGTYEQYFGPGTRLTVT.

This clone was detected only once. The chain recombines TRBV7-8 with TRBJ2-2, with 15 positions matching TRBD2. J was trimmed by 8 bases and V by 5 bases; bases with no gene match: 12. The CDR3 covers 18 residues. CDR1 is SGHVS, CDR2 FQNEAQ, per germline. The CDR3 nucleotides are TGTGCCAGCAGCACGGGACTAGCGGGGGGTCTTCCGAAGGGGGAGCTGTTTTTT. It is translated as CASSTGLAGGLPKGELFF.

The rearrangement links TRBV7-8 to TRBJ2-5; 8 bases are shared with TRBD1. Losses at the gene ends were 6 bases for V and 1 base for J; bases not matched to a gene: 7. The CDR3 runs 15 residues. Germline V gives CDR1 SGHVS, CDR2 FQNEAQ. CDR3 in DNA: TGTGCCAGCAGACAGGACAGGGCACGCCAAGAGACCCAGTACTTC. This gives the protein CASRQDRARQETQYF. The full variable domain, rest sourced from reference TRBV7-8 and TRBJ2-5, is GAGVSQSPRYKVAKRGQDVALRCDPISGHVSLFWYQQALGQGPEFLTYFQNEAQLDKSGLPSDRFFAERPEGSVSTLKIQRTQQEDSAVYLCASRQDRARQETQYFGPGTRLLVL.

This clone was seen a few times. The genes are TRBV21-1 and TRBJ1-1; no check of the table's D call, TRBD1, against the DNA was made. TRBV21-1 corresponds to a pseudogene. The CDR3 spans 16 residues. The CDR3 reads CASSKQDVRTVDEAFF. The CDR3 coding sequence is TGTGCCAGCAGCAAACAGGATGTAAGGACAGTAGACGAAGCTTTCTTT.

The J gene is TRBJ2-2, the V gene TRBV15; 10 bases fit TRBD1. CDR3 size: 14 residues. Germline V gene sequence: CDR1 LNHNV, CDR2 YYDKDF (reference sequence). V was pared by 9 bases and J by 6 bases, with 7 bases of the junction left unmatched. CDR3 nucleotides: TGTGCCACTACACGGGACAGGGGACCCGGGGAGCTGTTTTTT. Residues: CATTRDRGPGELFF.

This sequence joins TRBV4-3 and TRBJ2-2, with 11 bases that match TRBD2. With 3 bases clipped from V and 6 bases from J, the junction kept 9 bases outside the gene matches. The CDR3 runs 17 residues. The germline CDR1 and CDR2 sequences are LGHNA and YSLEER. For the CDR3, the DNA is TGCGCCAGCAGCCAGAGTAGCGGGGGGGCCCTGGCCGGGGAGCTGTTTTTT. It encodes CASSQSSGGALAGELFF.

The genes are TRBV27 and TRBJ1-1; the match to TRBD1 covers 7 bases. Germline CDR1 reads MNHEY; CDR2 reads SMNVEV (reference sequence). The V segment lost 5 bases and the J segment 2 bases; nucleotides outside the gene matches: 8. There are 15 residues in the CDR3. The CDR3 DNA reads TGTGCCAGCAGTACTACGACAGGGTTAAACACTGAAGCTTTCTTT. Translating it yields CASSTTTGLNTEAFF.

This chain uses TRBV28 with TRBJ2-2; the D gene is possibly TRBD1 (7 bases). The germline gives CDR1 MDHEN, CDR2 SYDVKM. Trimming pared 6 bases from V and 4 bases from J, leaving 18 bases between. The CDR3 totals 16 residues. The DNA for the CDR3 is TGTGCCAGCAGCAGGGCCCGACAGGGACTCACCGGGGAGCTGTTTTTT. The encoded protein is CASSRARQGLTGELFF.

The rearrangement joins TRBV19 to TRBJ1-2, with D tentatively TRBD1 (6 bases). The CDR3 is made up of 15 amino acids. From germline, CDR1 is LNHDA and CDR2 SQIVND (reference sequence). The V gene lost 1 base and the J gene lost 4 bases, with 13 bases spanning the gap. The CDR3 protein is CASSIAAGVSYGYTF. Here the CDR3 DNA reads TGTGCCAGTAGTATAGCGGCAGGGGTGAGCTATGGCTACACCTTC.

This chain connects TRBV4-1 to TRBJ2-5, with 7 nucleotides matching TRBD1. In germline, CDR1 is MGHRA, CDR2 YSYEKL. The CDR3 is made up of 17 amino acids. The V segment lost 0 bases and the J segment 1 base; nucleotides outside the gene matches: 8. CDR3 in amino acids: CASSQDPRGQLQETQYF. The CDR3 DNA sequence: TGCGCCAGCAGCCAAGATCCAAGGGGGCAGCTCCAAGAGACCCAGTACTTC.

This sequence joins TRBV5-6 and TRBJ2-1; the D gene is possibly TRBD2 (5 bases). The germline V gene encodes CDR1 SGHDT and CDR2 YYEEEE. This CDR3 comprises 12 residues. Trimming cost V 0 bases and J 7 bases, with 5 bases left between them. The CDR3 reads CASSLAGNEQFF. The CDR3 bases are TGTGCCAGCAGCTTGGCGGGGAATGAGCAGTTCTTC.

This chain joins TRBV4-3 and TRBJ2-5; 14 bases align to TRBD2. There are 18 residues in the CDR3. Per the germline V gene, CDR1 is LGHNA and CDR2 is YSLEER. The V and J ends lost 4 bases and 2 bases, in that order; junction bases with no gene match: 9. In DNA form, the CDR3 reads TGCGCCAGCAGCCGCGGACTAGCGGGGGGCCGAATACAAGAGACCCAGTACTTC. Its protein product is CASSRGLAGGRIQETQYF.

This chain links TRBV21-1 with TRBJ1-6. TRBV21-1 is a pseudogene segment. The CDR3 is 16 amino acids. The CDR3 DNA follows: TGTGCCAGCAGCAAGCCGCAGGGGACTATAGGTTCACCCCTCCACTTT. This codes for CASSKPQGTIGSPLHF.